Ten or more counts support the clone carrying this TCR beta chain. Its antigen is unidentified. This record comes from a study of T cells in Graves' hyperthyroidism and ophthalmopathy. Orbital computed tomography, thyroid ultrasound, serum thyroxine and TRAb, and clinical symptoms together informed the diagnoses. CDR1 is MDHEN, CDR2 SYDVKM, per germline. The CDR3 consists of 12 residues. V was trimmed by 3 bases and J by 1 base, leaving 3 bases between them. TCR beta CDR3 regions were amplified from RNA transcripts. First-round RT-PCR with HTBI primers amplified the TCR CDR3 region. One entry per CDR3 protein results from TCRdb running MiXCR on the multiplex PCR reads. The profile covers hundreds of thousands of distinct CDR3 sequences, with about 15% appearing a single time and about 4% taken by the ten largest. Points from the study as a whole: Expanded thyroid clonotypes (above 0.001) were mostly also found in blood.

The sample comprised blood. This clonotype originated in a woman between 40 and 50 years old with Graves' ophthalmopathy. This sequence joins TRBV28 and TRBJ1-2; no clear D gene. The CDR3 coding sequence is TGTGCCAGCAGTTTCTATAACTATGGCTACACCTTC. Its translation: CASSFYNYGYTF.